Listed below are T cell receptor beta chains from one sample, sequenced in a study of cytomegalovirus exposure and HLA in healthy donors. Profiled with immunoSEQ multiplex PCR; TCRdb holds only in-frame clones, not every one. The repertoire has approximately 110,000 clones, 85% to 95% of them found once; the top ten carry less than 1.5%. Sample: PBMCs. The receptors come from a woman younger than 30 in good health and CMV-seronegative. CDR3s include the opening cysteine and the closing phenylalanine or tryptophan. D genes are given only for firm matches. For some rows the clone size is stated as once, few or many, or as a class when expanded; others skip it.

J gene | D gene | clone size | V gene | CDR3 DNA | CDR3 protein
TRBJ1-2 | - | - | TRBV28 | TGTGCCAGCAGTTTATGGGCAGGGGTTAGGGGCTACACCTTC | CASSLWAGVRGYTF
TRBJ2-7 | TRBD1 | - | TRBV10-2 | TGCGCCAGCGTCACAGGGGCGACCTACGAGCAGTACTTC | CASVTGATYEQYF
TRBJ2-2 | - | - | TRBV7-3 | TGTGCCAGCAGCTTAACAGCCCCTTCAGGCACCGGGGAGCTGTTTTTT | CASSLTAPSGTGELFF
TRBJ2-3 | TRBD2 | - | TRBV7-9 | TGTGCCAGCAGAGGGAGGGCAGATACGCAGTATTTT | CASRGRADTQYF
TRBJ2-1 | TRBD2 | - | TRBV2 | TGTGCCAGCGTTAGCGGGAGCTCCTACAATGAGCAGTTCTTC | CASVSGSSYNEQFF
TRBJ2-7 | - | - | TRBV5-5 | TGTGCCAGCAGCTTGCGGGGAACAGGGCCCTACGAGCAGTACTTC | CASSLRGTGPYEQYF
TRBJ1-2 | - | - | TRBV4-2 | TGTGCCAGCAGCCAAGACCAGAGGGCACGCGGCGGCTACACCTTC | CASSQDQRARGGYTF
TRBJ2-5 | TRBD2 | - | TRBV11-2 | TGTGCCAGCAGCCACGCGGGGGGGGCATTTGAGACCCAGTACTTC | CASSHAGGAFETQYF
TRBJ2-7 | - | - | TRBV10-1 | TGCGCCAGCAGTGAGTCAGTAGGGGCTGTGTACGAGCAGTACTTC | CASSESVGAVYEQYF
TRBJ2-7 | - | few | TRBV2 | TGTGCCAGCAGCCCCGGGACATCAGCCGAGCAGTACTTC | CASSPGTSAEQYF
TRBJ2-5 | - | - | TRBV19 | TGTGCCAGTAAAAGGAGGGACTGGGTAGGGGAGACCCAGTACTTC | CASKRRDWVGETQYF
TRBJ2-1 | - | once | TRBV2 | TGTGCCAGCAGCGGGAGTACCAATGAGCAGTTCTTC | CASSGSTNEQFF
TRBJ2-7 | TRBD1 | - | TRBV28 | TGTGCCAGCATGGGACAGGGGGCACCCAGCTCCTACGAGCAGTACTTC | CASMGQGAPSSYEQYF
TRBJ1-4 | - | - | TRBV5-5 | TGTGCCAGCAGCTTGCGGTCCGGACAAATTAATGAAAAACTGTTTTTT | CASSLRSGQINEKLFF
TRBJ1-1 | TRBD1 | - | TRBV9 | TGTGCCAGCAGCCCAGGGGGCGGTTCGGACAGTGAAGCTTTCTTT | CASSPGGGSDSEAFF
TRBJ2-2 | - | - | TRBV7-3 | TGTGCCAGCAGCCCAGCCGGGACACCCCGCGCCGGGGAGCTGTTTTTT | CASSPAGTPRAGELFF
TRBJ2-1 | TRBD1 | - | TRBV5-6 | TGTGCCAGCAGCTCCCGACAGGGGTCCCTTTTCAATGAGCAGTTCTTC | CASSSRQGSLFNEQFF